One and the same sample provided the 23 T cell receptor beta chains below, sequenced in a study of Ad26.COV2.S vaccination and SARS-CoV-2 variants. Sequencing was performed with immunoSEQ multiplex PCR; in TCRdb, only in-frame clones are kept and a portion is missing. The table records roughly 380,000 clones, 70% to 90% of them present only once. Treatment reported: about 20 received Ad26.COV2.S at low or high dose, single or two shots; about five received placebo; per-sample allocation not given. Sampling was done on day 63 after the first vaccine or placebo injection. The input for sequencing was peripheral blood, taken in a trial of Ad26.COV2.S vaccine versus placebo. These receptors originate from a person aged 18-65 years who received the Ad26.COV2.S COVID-19 vaccine or a placebo.

The V call is TRBV7-2, the J call TRBJ2-1; 8 nucleotides line up with TRBD2. J gave up 5 bases and V 3 bases, and 15 bases lay outside the gene matches. CDR1 and CDR2 (germline): SGHTA, FQGNSA. This CDR3 has 18 residues. In DNA, the CDR3 is TGTGCCAGCAGCTTGTACAATCCGGGACTAGGGGGGAACAATGAGCAGTTCTTC. As protein: CASSLYNPGLGGNNEQFF. The full variable domain, in which reference TRBV7-2 and TRBJ2-1 provide the parts outside the CDR3, is GAGVSQSPSNKVTEKGKDVELRCDPISGHTALYWYRQSLGQGLEFLIYFQGNSAPDKSGLPSDRFSAERTGGSVSTLTIQRTQQEDSAVYLCASSLYNPGLGGNNEQFFGPGTRLTVL.

The CDR3 nucleotides read TGTGCCAGCAGTTCCGGCTTCTCCTATGGCTACACCTTC. It is translated as CASSSGFSYGYTF. The chain is built from TRBV6-1 and TRBJ1-2; D unclear. The CDR3 has 13 residues. V shed 5 bases and J shed 4 bases, with 11 bases lying between them. Per germline, CDR1 MNHNS and CDR2 SASEGT.

This clone was detected ten times or more. This chain joins TRBV6-1 and TRBJ2-1, with 7 bases aligning to TRBD1. The CDR3 extends over 15 amino acids. Germline trimming cut 3 bases from V and 2 bases from J; bases unmatched to any gene: 4. CDR1 and CDR2 (germline): MNHNS, SASEGT. The CDR3 sequence: CASSDVGTAYNEQFF. The CDR3, as DNA: TGTGCCAGCAGTGACGTCGGGACAGCCTACAATGAGCAGTTCTTC.

This chain connects TRBV10-2 to TRBJ2-3, with no clear D. In germline, CDR1 is WSHSY, CDR2 SAAADI. CDR3 length equals 14 residues. With 5 bases removed from V and 2 bases from J, the gap between germline ends came to 11 bases. The CDR3 spells CASSHRTPTDTQYF. The CDR3 region has the DNA TGCGCCAGCAGTCACAGAACACCCACAGATACGCAGTATTTT.

This chain connects TRBV28 to TRBJ1-3; D call uncertain. The CDR3 contains 15 residues. V was trimmed by 3 bases and J by 0 bases, leaving 9 bases between them. Per the germline V gene, CDR1 is MDHEN and CDR2 is SYDVKM. The CDR3 loop is CASSFPRPSGNTIYF. CDR3 DNA: TGTGCCAGCAGTTTCCCACGACCCTCTGGAAACACCATATATTTT.

The genes are TRBV7-9 and TRBJ1-4, with 7 bases identical to TRBD1. Per the germline V gene, CDR1 is SEHNR and CDR2 is FQNEAQ (reference sequence). V lost 3 bases and J lost 8; bases outside the gene matches: 9. The CDR3 totals 15 residues. In DNA, the CDR3 is TGTGCCAGCAGCTTTACCACAGGGGACGGGGAAAAACTGTTTTTT. Translating gives CASSFTTGDGEKLFF.

This clone showed up just a few times. This rearrangement joins TRBV7-6 to TRBJ2-7; 12 positions agree with TRBD2. Per the germline V gene, CDR1 is SGHVS and CDR2 is FNYEAQ. Losses at the gene ends were 5 bases for V and 2 bases for J; bases not matched to a gene: 10. The CDR3 is made up of 17 amino acids. DNA for the CDR3: TGTGCCAGCAGCCCGACCGGGACTAGCGGGTTAACCTACGAGCAGTACTTC. The encoded protein is CASSPTGTSGLTYEQYF.

The V gene is TRBV24-1, the J gene TRBJ2-1; a possible D gene is TRBD1 (6 bases). There are 14 residues in the CDR3. Germline assignment: CDR1 KGHDR and CDR2 SFDVKD. V was pared by 6 bases and J by 2 bases, with 10 bases between. The CDR3 loop is CATSPGQPYNEQFF. The CDR3 DNA reads TGTGCCACCAGTCCGGGACAACCCTACAATGAGCAGTTCTTC.

The V and J genes are TRBV7-2 and TRBJ2-2; a possible D gene is TRBD1 (7 bases). Germline V gene data show CDR1 as SGHTA and CDR2 as FQGNSA. The length of the CDR3 is 16 residues. V lost 5 bases and J 6 bases, leaving 19 bases between the germline ends. CDR3 in DNA: TGTGCCAGCAGCCCGTACCCCAGGGGGGCGGCCGGGGAGCTGTTTTTT. Its protein is CASSPYPRGAAGELFF.

This chain links TRBV18 with TRBJ1-2, with TRBD1 as a possible D gene (5 bases). Trimming stripped 3 bases from V and 8 bases from J, with 13 bases between. Germline CDR1 reads KGHSH; CDR2 reads LQKENI. This CDR3 is 13 amino acids long. The CDR3 nucleotides read TGTGCCAGCTCACCTCGGCGGGGGGAAGGCTACACCTTC. It specifies CASSPRRGEGYTF.

The V call is TRBV3-1 (or the pseudogene TRBV3-2), the J call TRBJ2-5; 8 positions match TRBD1. Germline lookup yields CDR1 LGHDT and CDR2 YNNKEL (reference sequence). Losses at the gene ends were 3 bases for V and 4 bases for J; bases not matched to a gene: 4. This CDR3 contains 14 residues. The CDR3 protein is CASSQAGTGETQYF. CDR3 sequence (DNA): TGTGCCAGCAGCCAGGCCGGGACAGGAGAGACCCAGTACTTC.

This clone was observed a few times. This chain joins TRBV19 and TRBJ1-5, with D perhaps matching TRBD1 (5 bases). V was shortened by 3 bases and J by 6 bases, with 9 bases between the two germline ends. Germline V gene data show CDR1 as LNHDA and CDR2 as SQIVND (reference sequence). The CDR3 has 13 amino acids. CDR3: CASSMQGTQPQHF. In DNA, the CDR3 is TGTGCCAGTAGTATGCAGGGTACTCAGCCCCAGCATTTT.

CDR3 protein: CASSLFSRGSEAFF. CDR3 coding DNA: TGTGCCAGCAGCTTATTTTCCCGAGGGTCTGAAGCTTTCTTT. The chain is built from TRBV7-2 and TRBJ1-1, with unresolved D. There are 14 residues in the CDR3. Germline loops: CDR1 SGHTA, CDR2 FQGNSA. V was shortened by 2 bases and J by 6 bases, with 13 bases between the two germline ends.

This clone appeared once. V usage is TRBV18 and J usage is TRBJ1-6; D is possibly TRBD1 (6 bases). V gave up 2 bases and J gave up 9 bases, with 17 bases separating them. The CDR3 is 16 residues long. Germline V gene data show CDR1 as KGHSH and CDR2 as LQKENI. This CDR3 is CASSPVTGSASSPLHF. As DNA, the CDR3 is TGTGCCAGCTCACCAGTTACAGGGAGCGCAAGTTCACCCCTCCACTTT.

This clone was picked up one time. The rearrangement links TRBV27 to TRBJ1-1; TRBD1 aligns across 10 bases. V shed 3 bases and J 5 bases; nucleotides not matched to a gene: 3. Germline V gene data show CDR1 as MNHEY and CDR2 as SMNVEV (reference sequence). This CDR3 has 14 residues. The CDR3 DNA reads TGTGCCAGCAGTTTCGGGACAGGGGATACTGAAGCTTTCTTT. Its translation: CASSFGTGDTEAFF.

The chain employs TRBV24-1 and TRBJ2-5, with D unresolved. CDR3 length equals 16 residues. CDR1 KGHDR and CDR2 SFDVKD come from the germline V gene. With 4 bases removed from V and 2 bases from J, the gap between germline ends came to 16 bases. CDR3 loop: CATSERAGATQETQYF. In DNA, the CDR3 is TGTGCCACCAGTGAGCGTGCAGGAGCTACACAAGAGACCCAGTACTTC.

The chain has TRBV7-2 and TRBJ2-3; no reliable D call. This CDR3 region has 13 residues. Germline CDR1 reads SGHTA; CDR2 reads FQGNSA. Between the trimmed V and J ends, which lost 2 bases and 2 bases, there was a span of 5 bases. As DNA, the CDR3 is TGTGCCAGCAGCTTACCAATCACAGATACGCAGTATTTT. Protein product: CASSLPITDTQYF. Drawing the rest from reference TRBV7-2 and TRBJ2-3, the complete variable domain is GAGVSQSPSNKVTEKGKDVELRCDPISGHTALYWYRQSLGQGLEFLIYFQGNSAPDKSGLPSDRFSAERTGGSVSTLTIQRTQQEDSAVYLCASSLPITDTQYFGPGTRLTVL.

This clone turned up a few times. V and J are TRBV28 and TRBJ1-1; TRBD1 matches 7 bases. J gave up 2 bases and V 10 bases, and 7 bases lay outside the gene matches. The CDR3 length is 13 residues. CDR1 is MDHEN and CDR2 is SYDVKM in the germline V gene. This chain's CDR3 is CATLGTANTEAFF. CDR3 DNA sequence: TGTGCCACCCTGGGGACAGCTAACACTGAAGCTTTCTTT.

The rearrangement links TRBV19 to TRBJ2-1; the match to TRBD2 covers 11 bases. Germline loops: CDR1 LNHDA, CDR2 SQIVND (reference sequence). This CDR3 contains 17 residues. The junction had 11 bases not matched to a gene; V was cut back by 6 bases and J by 4 bases. The CDR3 DNA reads as TGTGCCAGTAGCAGGGCCCCAACTAGCGGGAGATACAATGAGCAGTTCTTC. Amino acids: CASSRAPTSGRYNEQFF.

This clone was detected only a few times. The V and J genes are TRBV9 and TRBJ2-1; either TRBD1 or TRBD2 may fit D (6 bases each). Trimming removed 1 base at V and 10 bases at J, with 12 bases between. The CDR3 has 13 residues. Per the germline V gene, CDR1 is SGDLS and CDR2 is YYNGEE. CDR3: CASSVSGAGEQFF. CDR3 coding DNA: TGTGCCAGCAGCGTATCAGGGGCGGGAGAGCAGTTCTTC.

With regard to this clone: Other DNA sequences in this sample translate to the same CDR3. The chain is built from TRBV29-1 and TRBJ2-5, with 9 bases that match TRBD1. Germline CDR1 and CDR2: SQVTM and ANQGSEA. The CDR3 is 12 amino acids. J lost 4 bases, V lost 6 bases, and 3 bases had no gene match. CDR3 region: CSVDRGGETQYF. The CDR3, as DNA: TGCAGCGTAGACAGGGGGGGAGAGACCCAGTACTTC.

This clone was recorded a few times. The chain employs TRBV3-1 (or the pseudogene TRBV3-2) and TRBJ1-2; D is unresolved. Looked up from germline, CDR1 is LGHDT and CDR2 is YNNKEL (reference sequence). This CDR3 contains 16 residues. Trimming shortened V by 1 base and J by 0 bases, and 12 bases separated the two germline ends. The CDR3 DNA sequence: TGTGCCAGCAGCCAAGGCATTCCACGAGCTAACTATGGCTACACCTTC. Translated: CASSQGIPRANYGYTF.

The chain is built from TRBV25-1 and TRBJ2-3; the D gene is possibly TRBD2 (7 bases). V was pared by 4 bases and J by 2 bases, with 22 bases between. This CDR3 region has 18 residues. Germline CDR1 reads MGHDK; CDR2 reads SYGVNS. In DNA, the CDR3 is TGTGCCAGCAGTGCCACAGGATTGAGCGGGACATACACAGATACGCAGTATTTT. Amino acid sequence: CASSATGLSGTYTDTQYF.